The 26 T cell receptor beta chains reported below all come from one sample, sequenced in a study of T-cell reconstitution after alpha-beta-depleted transplantation in children. During its preparation, the TCRbeta library received unique molecular identifiers. TCRdb itself ran the PCR reads through MiXCR, one entry per CDR3 protein. The sample shows around 360,000 distinct CDR3 sequences, about 9.4% of them seen only once. Sequenced here: PBMCs from the stem cell graft donor, sampled from the stem cell graft. These receptors all come from a human donor who donated a stem cell graft to a child with acute lymphoblastic leukemia.

This clonotype occurred a few times. The CDR3 region is CASSRDRGQTDTQYF. As DNA, the CDR3 is TGCGCCAGCAGCCGGGACAGGGGGCAGACAGATACGCAGTATTTT. This rearrangement joins TRBV5-1 to TRBJ2-3; 12 bases are a match to TRBD1. Germline CDR1 is SGHRS and CDR2 is YFSETQ. This CDR3 comprises 15 residues. Trimming cost V 4 bases and J 3 bases; bases outside gene matches: 3.

The J gene is TRBJ2-3, the V gene TRBV28; weak D call: TRBD2 (6 bases). CDR3 size: 17 residues. Germline lookup yields CDR1 MDHEN and CDR2 SYDVKM. V was trimmed by 6 bases and J by 2 bases, leaving 21 bases between them. The CDR3 DNA reads as TGTGCCAGCAGCCTGGGCCTAGCGAGAGGTTACACAGATACGCAGTATTTT. It translates to CASSLGLARGYTDTQYF. The whole variable domain, filled in from reference TRBV28 and TRBJ2-3, reads DVKVTQSSRYLVKRTGEKVFLECVQDMDHENMFWYRQDPGLGLRLIYFSYDVKMKEKGDIPEGYSVSREKKERFSLILESASTNQTSMYLCASSLGLARGYTDTQYFGPGTRLTVL.

In its sample, this clonotype was seen many times. The chain is built from TRBV7-3 and TRBJ2-2; TRBD2 is a possible D gene (6 bases). Germline V CDR1 and CDR2: SGHTA, FQGTGA. There are 15 residues in the CDR3. Trimming pared 5 bases from V and 3 bases from J, leaving 13 bases between. CDR3 in amino acids: CASSRGGPHTGELFF. The DNA for the CDR3 is TGTGCCAGCAGCCGCGGAGGGCCTCACACCGGGGAGCTGTTTTTT. Complete variable domain (other parts from reference TRBV7-3 and TRBJ2-2): GAGVSQTPSNKVTEKGKYVELRCDPISGHTALYWYRQSLGQGPEFLIYFQGTGAADDSGLPNDRFFAVRPEGSVSTLKIQRTERGDSAVYLCASSRGGPHTGELFFGEGSRLTVL.

This clonotype was seen only a few times. V gene TRBV12-3 or TRBV12-4 combines with J gene TRBJ2-2, with 11 bases lining up with TRBD2. V was clipped by 6 bases and J by 4 bases; unmatched bases: 4. The CDR3 contains 15 residues. The CDR3 reads CASRIAGGRTGELFF. CDR3 in DNA: TGTGCCAGCAGGATAGCGGGAGGGCGCACCGGGGAGCTGTTTTTT.

J is TRBJ1-6 and V is TRBV10-3; 9 bases agree with TRBD1. Germline values: CDR1 ENHRY, CDR2 SYGVKD. V lost 9 bases, J lost 9 bases, and 3 bases stayed unmatched. There are 12 residues in the CDR3. CDR3 nucleotides: TGTGCCATACAGGGGGCTGGTTCACCCCTCCACTTT. Its translation is CAIQGAGSPLHF.

The chain recombines TRBV3-1 with TRBJ2-7, with 7 bases fitting TRBD2. This CDR3 comprises 17 residues. Germline CDR1 reads LGHDT; CDR2 reads YNNKEL (reference sequence). With 11 bases clipped from V and 3 bases from J, the junction kept 22 bases outside the gene matches. CDR3 protein: CAFSRRGRGMTDYEQYF. The DNA of the CDR3 is TGTGCCTTCAGCCGGCGGGGGAGAGGGATGACTGACTACGAGCAGTACTTC.

In nucleotides, the CDR3 is TGTGCCAGCAATAGCCAGGGCGGTGGCTACACCTTC. Translating gives CASNSQGGGYTF. This chain connects TRBV25-1 to TRBJ1-2; a possible D gene is TRBD1 (5 bases). V shed 7 bases and J shed 7 bases, with 13 bases lying between them. The CDR3 totals 12 residues. Germline CDR1 is MGHDK and CDR2 is SYGVNS.

This clonotype was counted many times. The chain employs TRBV29-1 and TRBJ2-3; 7 nucleotides align to TRBD2. Germline loops: CDR1 SQVTM, CDR2 ANQGSEA. The CDR3 contains 13 residues. The ends lost 6 bases at V and 1 base at J; junction bases unmatched: 4. CDR3 bases: TGCAGCGTCTCCCGGGGGGGCACAGATACGCAGTATTTT. Protein product: CSVSRGGTDTQYF.

This clonotype was recorded at least ten times. This chain connects TRBV15 to TRBJ2-3, with D unclear. The CDR3 runs 12 residues. The germline gives CDR1 LNHNV, CDR2 YYDKDF (reference sequence). V was shortened by 5 bases and J by 10 bases, with 13 bases between the two germline ends. Written as DNA, the CDR3 is TGTGCCACCAGCGGATCTCGTGGCGCGCAGTATTTT. Its translation is CATSGSRGAQYF. The full variable domain, its missing parts supplied by reference TRBV15 and TRBJ2-3, is DAMVIQNPRYQVTQFGKPVTLSCSQTLNHNVMYWYQQKSSQAPKLLFHYYDKDFNNEADTPDNFQSRRPNTSFCFLDIRSPGLGDTAMYLCATSGSRGAQYFGPGTRLTVL.

The chain joins TRBV12-3 or TRBV12-4 to TRBJ2-2, with a weak D call TRBD2 (6 bases). This CDR3 region has 14 residues. Trimming stripped 6 bases from V and 3 bases from J, with 11 bases between. The CDR3 reads CASSWDLYTGELFF. The CDR3 DNA reads as TGTGCCAGCAGCTGGGACTTGTACACCGGGGAGCTGTTTTTT.

This clonotype was seen a handful of times. V is TRBV7-9 and J is TRBJ1-3, with a possible D match to TRBD1 (5 bases). Looked up from germline, CDR1 is SEHNR and CDR2 is FQNEAQ (reference sequence). The CDR3 is 15 residues long. The V end lost 0 bases, the J end lost 3 bases, and 9 bases lay between the germline ends. CDR3 loop: CASSLAGDHGNTIYF. CDR3 sequence (DNA): TGTGCCAGCAGCTTAGCAGGGGACCATGGAAACACCATATATTTT.

CDR3 nucleotides: TGTGCCATCAGCCCCGCCTGGGGAACCGGCACCGGGGAGCTGTTTTTT. This codes for CAISPAWGTGTGELFF. The chain couples TRBV10-3 to TRBJ2-2; D ambiguous. V lost 6 bases, J lost 4 bases, and 18 bases lay in between. CDR3 length: 16 residues. Germline CDR1 reads ENHRY; CDR2 reads SYGVKD.

This clonotype has just a few counts. The chain carries TRBV6-2 or TRBV6-3 and TRBJ2-1, with TRBD2 identical over 10 bases. Germline CDR1 reads MNHEY; CDR2 reads SVGEGT. The trim removed 5 bases at V and 3 bases at J, leaving 7 bases unmatched. The CDR3 is 16 amino acids. CDR3 protein: CASSRSLAGVYNEQFF. DNA for the CDR3: TGTGCCAGCAGTCGGAGCCTAGCGGGAGTCTACAATGAGCAGTTCTTC.

This clonotype was picked up many times. V usage is TRBV5-1 and J usage is TRBJ2-7; unclear D gene. Per germline, CDR1 SGHRS and CDR2 YFSETQ. Deletions cut 0 bases from V and 7 bases from J, with 11 bases between. This CDR3 has 13 residues. The DNA for the CDR3 is TGCGCCAGCAGCTTGGCCCCTGCGAGGGAGCAGTACTTC. It codes for CASSLAPAREQYF.

This clonotype was seen at least ten times. The chain employs TRBV9 and TRBJ1-5; tentatively, D is TRBD1 (6 bases). Trimming took off 4 bases at V and 3 bases at J, with 14 bases between the two ends. The CDR3 totals 15 residues. From germline, CDR1 is SGDLS and CDR2 YYNGEE. The CDR3 DNA reads TGTGCCAGCAGCCCGGGAGGACAGTACAATCAGCCCCAGCATTTT. This codes for CASSPGGQYNQPQHF.

The rearrangement joins TRBV20-1 to TRBJ2-1; 7 bases are shared with TRBD2. Germline V gene lookup returns CDR1 DFQATT and CDR2 SNEGSKA (reference sequence). The CDR3 consists of 13 residues. The J segment lost 6 bases and the V segment lost 7 bases, leaving 9 bases of the junction unmatched. Written as DNA, the CDR3 is TGCAGTGTCGAGCGGGGCTACGCCAATGAGCAGTTCTTC. Translation gives CSVERGYANEQFF.

This clonotype appeared many times. CDR3: CASRSDHTTGELFF. CDR3 DNA: TGTGCCAGCAGGTCAGACCATACCACCGGGGAGCTGTTTTTT. The chain employs TRBV28 and TRBJ2-2; D remains ambiguous. There are 14 residues in the CDR3. The germline CDR1 and CDR2 sequences are MDHEN and SYDVKM. Trimming shortened V by 6 bases and J by 4 bases, and 12 bases separated the two germline ends.

V gene TRBV24-1 combines with J gene TRBJ2-3, with TRBD2 as a possible D gene (6 bases). The CDR3 is 16 residues long. CDR1 and CDR2 from the germline V gene are KGHDR and SFDVKD. The V end was cut by 3 bases, the J end by 1 base, with 13 bases between. CDR3 protein: CATSDPHLARTDTQYF. DNA of the CDR3: TGTGCCACCAGTGATCCCCACCTAGCGCGCACAGATACGCAGTATTTT.

The genes are TRBV3-1 and TRBJ2-2; D is uncertain. V dropped 0 bases and J dropped 9 bases, with 17 bases sitting between them. In germline, CDR1 is LGHDT, CDR2 YNNKEL (reference sequence). The CDR3 has 16 amino acids. CDR3 protein: CASSQETRARKRELFF. The CDR3 nucleotides read TGTGCCAGCAGCCAAGAAACCCGGGCCCGGAAACGGGAGCTGTTTTTT.

The CDR3 region is CASSPGLTQETQYF. The CDR3 nucleotides read TGTGCCAGCTCACCGGGACTCACTCAAGAGACCCAGTACTTC. The genes are TRBV18 and TRBJ2-5; a weak D match, TRBD2 (6 bases). The V and J ends lost 3 bases and 2 bases respectively, with 10 bases between them. Per the germline V gene, CDR1 is KGHSH and CDR2 is LQKENI. The CDR3 loop spans 14 amino acids.

This clonotype was seen repeatedly, ten times or more. The DNA of the CDR3 is TGTGCCACCAGTGATTCCCTAGCGGGAGGGTCGAATGAGCAGTTCTTC. It translates to CATSDSLAGGSNEQFF. The chain joins TRBV24-1 to TRBJ2-1; 12 nucleotides match TRBD2. This CDR3 region has 16 residues. Per the germline V gene, CDR1 is KGHDR and CDR2 is SFDVKD. J lost 7 bases, V lost 2 bases, and 5 bases had no gene match.

The chain links TRBV4-3 to TRBJ2-3; a possible D gene is TRBD2 (5 bases). The ends were cut back, 0 bases at V and 2 bases at J, with 15 bases in the middle. Germline V gene sequence: CDR1 LGHNA, CDR2 YSLEER. CDR3 length equals 17 residues. DNA of the CDR3: TGCGCCAGCAGCCAAGATTTTTCGAGGGCCCCCACAGATACGCAGTATTTT. Protein sequence: CASSQDFSRAPTDTQYF.

This clonotype was observed a few times. The rearrangement links TRBV6-1 to TRBJ2-5; D uncertain. There are 16 residues in the CDR3. V was shortened by 7 bases and J by 1 base, with 19 bases between the two germline ends. CDR1 is MNHNS, CDR2 SASEGT, per germline. The CDR3: CASNHLTHSTQETQYF. The CDR3 DNA is TGTGCCAGCAATCACCTCACCCACAGTACCCAAGAGACCCAGTACTTC.

This clonotype showed up just a few times. This chain connects TRBV29-1 to TRBJ2-1; perhaps TRBD1 as D (6 bases). There are 12 residues in the CDR3. The V and J ends lost 6 bases and 7 bases respectively, with 13 bases between them. Germline-derived CDR1 and CDR2 are SQVTM and ANQGSEA. The CDR3 here is CSVLRTGNEQFF. Written as DNA, the CDR3 is TGCAGCGTCCTAAGAACAGGGAATGAGCAGTTCTTC.

The rearrangement uses TRBV4-2 and TRBJ2-7, with TRBD2 matching 8 bases. V lost 4 bases, J lost 3 bases, and 8 bases stayed unmatched. The germline gives CDR1 LGHNA, CDR2 YNFKEQ. The CDR3 extends over 15 amino acids. This CDR3 is CASSPGLGTDYEQYF. The CDR3 DNA reads as TGTGCCAGCAGCCCGGGACTAGGGACGGACTACGAGCAGTACTTC.

This clonotype came up a few times. The rearrangement uses TRBV12-2 and TRBJ2-2; the tabulated D call, TRBD2, remains unverified against the DNA. TRBV12-2 is a documented pseudogene. The CDR3 has 16 amino acids. CDR3 sequence reads: CASRLDVAGVPGELFF. For the CDR3, the DNA is TGTGCAAGTCGCTTAGACGTAGCGGGAGTCCCCGGGGAGCTGTTTTTT.